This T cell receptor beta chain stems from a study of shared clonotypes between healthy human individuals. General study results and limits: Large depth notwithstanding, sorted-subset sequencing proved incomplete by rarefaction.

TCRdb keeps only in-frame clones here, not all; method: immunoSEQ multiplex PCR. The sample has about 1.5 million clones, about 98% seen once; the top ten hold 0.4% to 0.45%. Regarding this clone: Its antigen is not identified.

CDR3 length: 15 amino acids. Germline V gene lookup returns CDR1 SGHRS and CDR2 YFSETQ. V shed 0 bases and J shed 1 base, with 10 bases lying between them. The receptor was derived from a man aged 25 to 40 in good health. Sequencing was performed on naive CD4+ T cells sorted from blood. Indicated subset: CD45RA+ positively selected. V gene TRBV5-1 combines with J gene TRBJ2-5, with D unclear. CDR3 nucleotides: TGCGCCAGCAGCTTGGTAACAGCAGCCCAAGAGACCCAGTACTTC. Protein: CASSLVTAAQETQYF.